The 23 T cell receptor beta chains below all came from one sample that was sequenced in a study of blood T cells in healthy people across ages. Sample-barcoded 5' priming and a J-beta primer mix drove a second PCR of roughly 7 to 11 cycles. In TCRdb, the 5' RACE reads were re-called with MiXCR into one record per CDR3 protein. Counted here are 1 million or so distinct CDR3 sequences, roughly a quarter occurring once; the ten biggest clones make up less than 0.75%. A further study also used this sample, focusing on T cells of mothers and their children.

The specimen sequenced was blood. Receptor source: a girl aged 2-10 years in good health.

The rearrangement links TRBV7-9 to TRBJ2-2; the D gene is possibly TRBD2 (7 bases). V was clipped by 3 bases and J by 6 bases, with 14 bases between them. CDR3 length: 15 residues. Germline V gives CDR1 SEHNR, CDR2 FQNEAQ (reference sequence). Written as DNA, the CDR3 is TGTGCCAGCAGCTTCCGGGGGGCACTATCCGGGGAGCTGTTTTTT. This translates into CASSFRGALSGELFF. The whole variable domain, remainder taken from reference TRBV7-9 and TRBJ2-2, is DTGVSQNPRHKITKRGQNVTFRCDPISEHNRLYWYRQTLGQGPEFLTYFQNEAQLEKSRLLSDRFSAERPKGSFSTLEIQRTEQGDSAMYLCASSFRGALSGELFFGEGSRLTVL.

The chain combines TRBV20-1 with TRBJ2-5, with 7 bases identical to TRBD1. Germline values: CDR1 DFQATT, CDR2 SNEGSKA (reference sequence). V was clipped by 5 bases and J by 2 bases; unmatched bases: 11. This CDR3 comprises 15 residues. CDR3 DNA: TGCAGTGCTCAAACCTATTCAGGGGGTCAAGAGACCCAGTACTTC. Amino acids: CSAQTYSGGQETQYF.

The sample holds a few counts of this clonotype. The rearrangement uses TRBV7-3 and TRBJ2-5; D gene uncertain. The closer fit of TRBJ2-7 to the DNA end suggests the J call may be wrong. The CDR3 runs to 15 residues. Per the germline V gene, CDR1 is SGHTA and CDR2 is FQGTGA. Here the CDR3 reads CASTPFREVPYEQYF. CDR3 coding DNA: TGTGCCAGCACCCCGTTTCGAGAGGTTCCCTACGAGCAGTACTTC.

This clonotype was detected once. This chain joins TRBV6-2 or TRBV6-3 and TRBJ2-7; tentative D call: TRBD2 (6 bases). The CDR3 has 12 amino acids. Germline V gene lookup returns CDR1 MNHEY and CDR2 SVGEGT. Deletions cut 5 bases from V and 5 bases from J, with 10 bases between. The CDR3 region is CASSGGANEQYF. The CDR3 bases are TGTGCCAGCAGTGGCGGGGCAAACGAGCAGTACTTC.

The chain combines TRBV29-1 with TRBJ2-1; D perhaps matches TRBD1 (6 bases). In germline, CDR1 is SQVTM, CDR2 ANQGSEA. The CDR3 loop spans 19 amino acids. Trimming left V 2 bases short and J 7 bases short, with 30 bases between. This CDR3 is CSVEMDREIQSGVVNEQFF. The CDR3 nucleotides read TGCAGCGTTGAAATGGACAGAGAGATTCAGTCTGGAGTTGTTAATGAGCAGTTCTTC.

There are a few counts of this clonotype. The chain carries TRBV20-1 and TRBJ2-5; TRBD2 agrees at 8 bases. Trimming cost V 0 bases and J 4 bases; bases outside gene matches: 10. The CDR3 consists of 16 residues. Germline lookup yields CDR1 DFQATT and CDR2 SNEGSKA (reference sequence). The CDR3 coding sequence is TGCAGTGCTAGAGATCGAGGCGGGGGGAGCCCAGAGACCCAGTACTTC. Translating gives CSARDRGGGSPETQYF.

CDR3 nucleotide sequence: TGCAGCGCAAGAGGACTAACTCAAGAGACCCAGTACTTC. It is translated as CSARGLTQETQYF. The genes are TRBV29-1 and TRBJ2-5; D may be TRBD2 (6 bases). The V end was cut by 7 bases, the J end by 2 bases, with 14 bases between. In germline, CDR1 is SQVTM, CDR2 ANQGSEA. This CDR3 contains 13 residues.

The chain uses TRBV21-1 and TRBJ2-3; the listed D gene, TRBD1, was not tested against the DNA. TRBV21-1 is flagged as a pseudogene. The CDR3 extends over 14 amino acids. The CDR3 DNA is TGTGCCAGCAGCAAGTCTATTGGGGCGGATACGCAGTATTTT. Amino acids: CASSKSIGADTQYF.

This clonotype has only a few counts. The chain links TRBV24-1 to TRBJ1-5; no reliable D call. CDR1 and CDR2 from the germline V gene are KGHDR and SFDVKD. This CDR3 comprises 14 residues. V gave up 3 bases and J gave up 2 bases, with 7 bases separating them. Here the CDR3 DNA reads TGTGCCACCAGTGATAGTCATGGCAATCAGCCCCAGCATTTT. Translation gives CATSDSHGNQPQHF.

In its sample, this clonotype was seen a few times. The J gene is TRBJ2-3, the V gene TRBV7-3; D is possibly TRBD2 (6 bases). Trimming pared 5 bases from V and 3 bases from J, leaving 18 bases between. The CDR3 is 16 amino acids. Germline-derived CDR1 and CDR2 are SGHTA and FQGTGA. The CDR3 spells CASSIGTFVGTDTQYF. The CDR3 bases are TGTGCCAGCAGCATCGGGACTTTCGTTGGGACAGATACGCAGTATTTT. Using reference TRBV7-3 and TRBJ2-3 for the parts outside the CDR3, the full variable domain is GAGVSQTPSNKVTEKGKYVELRCDPISGHTALYWYRQSLGQGPEFLIYFQGTGAADDSGLPNDRFFAVRPEGSVSTLKIQRTERGDSAVYLCASSIGTFVGTDTQYFGPGTRLTVL.

The J gene is TRBJ2-7, the V gene TRBV7-2, with D hard to call. Germline CDR1 and CDR2: SGHTA and FQGNSA. Trimming removed 4 bases from V and 3 bases from J, with 13 bases in between. This CDR3 is 14 amino acids long. The CDR3 bases are TGTGCCAGCAGCTCAACCTTACAGCTCTACGAGCAGTACTTC. This sequence encodes CASSSTLQLYEQYF. Supplemented by reference TRBV7-2 and TRBJ2-7, the full variable domain reads GAGVSQSPSNKVTEKGKDVELRCDPISGHTALYWYRQSLGQGLEFLIYFQGNSAPDKSGLPSDRFSAERTGGSVSTLTIQRTQQEDSAVYLCASSSTLQLYEQYFGPGTRLTVT.

CDR3: CASSQDPGNTYEQYF. The DNA of the CDR3 is TGCGCCAGCAGCCAAGACCCAGGGAATACCTACGAGCAGTACTTC. This chain links TRBV4-3 with TRBJ2-7; D is perhaps TRBD1 (5 bases). The V end was cut by 0 bases, the J end by 2 bases, with 11 bases between. CDR3 length equals 15 residues. CDR1 is LGHNA and CDR2 is YSLEER in the germline V gene.

The DNA for the CDR3 is TGTGCCAGCAGTTACCTTAAGCGGGCCCAAGAGACCCAGTACTTC. Translation: CASSYLKRAQETQYF. The chain joins TRBV6-6 to TRBJ2-5; TRBD2 might be the D (6 bases). Trimming took off 2 bases at V and 1 base at J, with 11 bases between the two ends. The germline gives CDR1 MNHNY, CDR2 SVGAGI (reference sequence). CDR3 size: 15 residues.

The V and J genes are TRBV28 and TRBJ2-5; tentative D call: TRBD2 (5 bases). The CDR3 consists of 14 residues. With 6 bases removed from V and 5 bases from J, the gap between germline ends came to 16 bases. Per the germline V gene, CDR1 is MDHEN and CDR2 is SYDVKM. Here the CDR3 DNA reads TGTGCCAGCAGCCCCGGTTTTAGGAGGGAGACCCAGTACTTC. The encoded protein is CASSPGFRRETQYF.

This clonotype was observed a handful of times. A junction boundary mismatches the germline segment, possibly from a read error. This chain connects TRBV4-1 to TRBJ1-1; TRBD1 is a possible D gene (6 bases). The germline CDR1 and CDR2 sequences are MGHRA and YSYEKL. This CDR3 comprises 13 residues. The CDR3 DNA reads as TGCGCCAGCAGCCTCCACCAGGGGCCGCTAATTTCTTTT. Protein product: CASSLHQGPLISF.

Notes on this clonotype: An end of the junction does not agree with germline; a read error may underlie this. The CDR3 nucleotides are TGTGCCATCAGTGAGTCGAGGGGGAACACTGAAGCTCTCTTT. It encodes CAISESRGNTEALF. This rearrangement joins TRBV10-3 to TRBJ1-1; the D gene is possibly TRBD1 (6 bases). The CDR3 extends over 14 amino acids. Germline V gene sequence: CDR1 ENHRY, CDR2 SYGVKD.

This clonotype was detected only a few times. The genes are TRBV29-1 and TRBJ2-5; 7 bases agree with TRBD2. The better agreement between TRBJ2-7 and the DNA end casts doubt on the J call. CDR3 length: 13 residues. CDR1 SQVTM and CDR2 ANQGSEA come from the germline V gene. The CDR3 coding sequence is TGCAGCGTCGAGTTAAGGGAGGGCTACGAGCAGTACTTC. Its translation: CSVELREGYEQYF.

Worth noting for this clonotype: Mismatch with germline at one junction end may stem from a read error. The genes are TRBV28 and TRBJ2-7, with D maybe TRBD2 (5 bases). This CDR3 is 16 amino acids long. Looked up from germline, CDR1 is MDHEN and CDR2 is SYDVKM. This chain's CDR3 is CASTFSPSWRIDERYF. The CDR3 nucleotides are TGTGCCAGCACCTTTTCTCCCAGCTGGAGGATCGACGAGCGGTACTTC.

V gene TRBV6-5 combines with J gene TRBJ2-1; 14 bases map to TRBD2. V lost 6 bases to trimming and J lost 8 bases; unmatched junction nucleotides: 6. Germline-derived CDR1 and CDR2 are MNHEY and SVGAGI. The CDR3 spans 15 residues. DNA for the CDR3: TGTGCCAGCAGAGACGGGGGACTAGCGGGAGATGAGCAGTTCTTC. Protein: CASRDGGLAGDEQFF.

This clonotype was seen a few times. J is TRBJ2-5 and V is TRBV7-2; TRBD2 agrees at 7 bases. The end of the DNA is better explained by TRBJ2-1, so the J call may be wrong. CDR1 and CDR2 (germline): SGHTA, FQGNSA. The CDR3 runs 15 residues. This chain's CDR3 is CASSLVGGLLQEQFF. The CDR3 region has the DNA TGTGCCAGCAGCTTAGTTGGGGGACTACTCCAAGAGCAGTTCTTC.

This chain uses TRBV28 with TRBJ2-7, with 10 bases aligning to TRBD2. The CDR3 is 17 amino acids. Per germline, CDR1 MDHEN and CDR2 SYDVKM. With V trimmed by 5 bases and J by 0 bases, 10 bases remained unmatched. The CDR3 coding sequence is TGTGCCAGCAGTAGCCTACTAGCGGGGCGGGACTCCTACGAGCAGTACTTC. Translation gives CASSSLLAGRDSYEQYF. Looking up the rest from reference TRBV28 and TRBJ2-7 gives the full variable domain: DVKVTQSSRYLVKRTGEKVFLECVQDMDHENMFWYRQDPGLGLRLIYFSYDVKMKEKGDIPEGYSVSREKKERFSLILESASTNQTSMYLCASSSLLAGRDSYEQYFGPGTRLTVT.

This clonotype was seen a few times. The chain is built from TRBV9 and TRBJ1-4; no clear D. The CDR3 length is 13 residues. The germline V and J ends were trimmed by 6 bases and 3 bases, with 9 bases remaining between them. Germline assignment: CDR1 SGDLS and CDR2 YYNGEE. The CDR3 DNA follows: TGTGCCAGCACCGGGGAACCTAATGAAAAACTGTTTTTT. Its protein is CASTGEPNEKLFF.

This chain joins TRBV6-1 and TRBJ1-5; D perhaps matches TRBD1 (5 bases). This CDR3 is built from 14 residues. Looked up from germline, CDR1 is MNHNS and CDR2 is SASEGT. Trimming pared 5 bases from V and 7 bases from J, leaving 15 bases between. The CDR3: CASSQRGGAQPQHF. CDR3 DNA: TGTGCCAGCAGTCAAAGAGGAGGGGCCCAGCCCCAGCATTTT.